This TCR beta chain came from a study of prognosis after radiotherapy for stage I lung cancer. Two-round multiplex PCR on genomic DNA was the method by which TCR beta CDR3 was amplified. The first PCR round targeted every TRBV and TRBJ gene with specific primers. Using its own MiXCR run on the multiplex PCR reads, TCRdb lists one record per CDR3 protein. The sample contains around 30,000 distinct CDR3 sequences, nearly 35% of which appear only once. Uniform node negativity on CT and PET/CT characterised the cohort, and no patient had undergone prior chemotherapy or radiotherapy or presented other malignancies. Peripheral venous blood was drawn in roughly 6-milliliter volumes, with a draw taken at each of two separate time points. CDR1 is SQVTM, CDR2 ANQGSEA, per germline. V was clipped by 8 bases and J by 2 bases; unmatched bases: 9. CDR3 length: 14 residues.

V is TRBV29-1 and J is TRBJ2-3; 8 bases are a match to TRBD1. The specimen comprised PBMCs, sampled before or after stereotactic body radiation therapy (not recorded which). This sequence originates from a donor at least 50 years old with non-small cell lung cancer. The CDR3 protein is CSTPGQAITDTQYF. In nucleotides, the CDR3 is TGCAGCACTCCGGGACAGGCGATCACAGATACGCAGTATTTT.